The 6 T cell receptor beta chains below all came from one sample that was sequenced in a study of blood T cell repertoires in COVID-19. Clones were sequenced by immunoSEQ multiplex PCR, and TCRdb holds only the in-frame ones, with some missing. The table has over 55,000 clones, approximately 77% seen once. Material: peripheral blood. The receptors derive from a human donor in a cohort sampled during active COVID-19.

The chain recombines TRBV18 with TRBJ2-6, with 7 positions matching TRBD1. Germline V gene data show CDR1 as KGHSH and CDR2 as LQKENI. V trimming: 5 bases; J trimming: 0 bases; junction bases outside the gene matches: 7. The CDR3 runs 17 residues. CDR3 protein: CASSARQGSSGANVLTF. CDR3 coding DNA: TGTGCCAGCTCAGCCAGACAGGGATCCTCTGGGGCCAACGTCCTGACTTTC.

The genes are TRBV10-3 and TRBJ2-1, with D possibly TRBD2 on 6 matching bases. The CDR3 length is 15 residues. Trimming took off 0 bases at V and 1 base at J, with 7 bases between the two ends. The germline V gene has CDR1 ENHRY and CDR2 SYGVKD. CDR3 region: CAISESEGSYNEQFF. In nucleotides, the CDR3 is TGTGCCATCAGTGAGTCGGAGGGGTCCTACAATGAGCAGTTCTTC.

J is TRBJ1-5 and V is TRBV19; weak D call: TRBD1 (5 bases). Deletions cut 6 bases from V and 3 bases from J, with 15 bases between. The CDR3 contains 15 residues. The V gene's germline CDR1 is LNHDA and CDR2 SQIVND (reference sequence). Here the CDR3 reads CASSFPRGNNQPQHF. The CDR3 nucleotides are TGTGCCAGTAGCTTCCCCCGGGGGAACAATCAGCCCCAGCATTTT.

The CDR3 DNA is TGTGCCAGCAGCCTGGCCACTAGCGGGAGGGCCGCAGATACGCAGTATTTT. Protein product: CASSLATSGRAADTQYF. V and J are TRBV3-1 (or the pseudogene TRBV3-2) and TRBJ2-3; TRBD2 aligns across 13 bases. CDR1 LGHDT and CDR2 YNNKEL come from the germline V gene (reference sequence). With 4 bases clipped from V and 4 bases from J, the junction kept 8 bases outside the gene matches. CDR3 length equals 17 residues.

In its sample, this clone was seen once. The chain combines TRBV5-4 with TRBJ2-7, with 9 bases fitting TRBD1. After removal of 4 bases from V and 1 base from J, the junction contained 3 bases not matched to a gene. CDR3 length equals 14 residues. Germline lookup yields CDR1 SGHNT and CDR2 YYREEE (reference sequence). CDR3 in DNA: TGTGCCAGCAGCCCAGGACAGGGGTCCTACGAGCAGTACTTC. It translates to CASSPGQGSYEQYF.

CDR3 amino acids: CASSPGPRPGNTIYF. Written as DNA, the CDR3 is TGTGCCAGCTCACCGGGGCCCCGGCCTGGAAACACCATATATTTT. The V and J genes are TRBV18 and TRBJ1-3, with D perhaps matching TRBD1 (5 bases). V lost 3 bases and J lost 2, with 11 bases in between. Germline values: CDR1 KGHSH, CDR2 LQKENI. This CDR3 has 15 amino acids.